This TCR beta chain was identified during a study of blood T cells in healthy people across ages. This clonotype was recorded a few times. Sample-barcoded 5' priming and a J-beta primer mix drove a second PCR of roughly 7 to 11 cycles. Every cDNA was tagged by a template-switch adaptor with 12 random nucleotides. TCRdb re-called the 5' RACE reads with MiXCR, one entry per CDR3 protein. The sample shows 1,800,000 or so distinct CDR3 sequences, 30% to 40% of them seen only once. V lost 5 bases, J lost 1 base, and 14 bases lay in between. CDR1 MNHEY and CDR2 SMNVEV come from the germline V gene (reference sequence). This CDR3 is built from 15 residues.

Input material: blood. The rearrangement joins TRBV27 to TRBJ2-5; weak D call: TRBD2 (6 bases). The TCR comes from a human donor in good health. The CDR3 reads CASSLSTGVQETQYF. The CDR3 region has the DNA TGTGCCAGCAGTCTCTCTACGGGGGTCCAAGAGACCCAGTACTTC.